Following are 8 T cell receptor beta chains from one sample sequenced in a study of blood T cell repertoires in COVID-19. Clones were read by immunoSEQ multiplex PCR, and TCRdb kept only the in-frame ones, dropping some. The sample lists more than 150,000 clones, less than 90% seen once, with less than 25% in the top ten. Source material: peripheral blood. Receptor source: a man aged 70-80 years with active or convalescent COVID-19.

The chain combines TRBV6-1 with TRBJ2-2; possible D gene TRBD2, 7 bases. V lost 8 bases and J lost 6, with 19 bases in between. Germline CDR1 and CDR2: MNHNS and SASEGT. The CDR3 covers 15 residues. CDR3 residues: CASCGGGGGSGELFF. CDR3 sequence (DNA): TGTGCCAGCTGTGGGGGCGGGGGTGGGTCCGGGGAGCTGTTTTTT.

V usage is TRBV19 and J usage is TRBJ1-1; perhaps TRBD1 as D (6 bases). The CDR3 spans 15 residues. Germline values: CDR1 LNHDA, CDR2 SQIVND (reference sequence). Trimming pared 4 bases from V and 3 bases from J, leaving 15 bases between. CDR3 amino acids: CASSRNRDKHTEAFF. Here the CDR3 DNA reads TGTGCCAGTAGTAGGAACCGGGACAAACACACTGAAGCTTTCTTT.

The rearrangement joins TRBV13 to TRBJ1-3; perhaps TRBD1 as D (5 bases). Germline CDR1 is PRHDT and CDR2 is FYEKMQ (reference sequence). The CDR3 extends over 16 amino acids. Trimming removed 5 bases at V and 4 bases at J, with 18 bases between. CDR3 loop: CASSPGGPVLGNTIYF. CDR3 bases: TGTGCCAGCAGCCCGGGGGGTCCGGTGCTCGGAAACACCATATATTTT. The full variable domain, completed using reference TRBV13 and TRBJ1-3, is AAGVIQSPRHLIKEKRETATLKCYPIPRHDTVYWYQQGPGQDPQFLISFYEKMQSDKGSIPDRFSAQQFSDYHSELNMSSLELGDSALYFCASSPGGPVLGNTIYFGEGSWLTVV.

V usage is TRBV29-1 and J usage is TRBJ2-7, with 10 positions matching TRBD2. Trimming at V came to 4 bases and at J to 4 bases, leaving 13 bases not matched to a gene. CDR1 is SQVTM and CDR2 is ANQGSEA in the germline V gene. The CDR3 is 16 residues long. The CDR3 loop reads CSVAGIAGGPPYEQYF. CDR3 in DNA: TGCAGCGTTGCAGGAATAGCGGGAGGCCCCCCTTACGAGCAGTACTTC.

This chain joins TRBV7-9 and TRBJ2-7; D is possibly TRBD1 (6 bases). V lost 5 bases to trimming and J lost 0 bases, with 14 bases between them. CDR1 SEHNR and CDR2 FQNEAQ come from the germline V gene (reference sequence). The CDR3 is made up of 15 amino acids. The DNA for the CDR3 is TGTGCCAGCAGCCCCAGGGGCCCGATCTCCTACGAGCAGTACTTC. Translating it yields CASSPRGPISYEQYF.

CDR3 DNA sequence: TGCGCCAGCAGCCCCGATGGCCCCAGGGTGAACACTGAAGCTTTCTTT. This encodes CASSPDGPRVNTEAFF. The rearrangement joins TRBV5-1 to TRBJ1-1; tentatively, D is TRBD1 (5 bases). Trimming removed 4 bases at V and 0 bases at J, with 16 bases between. Germline V gene data show CDR1 as SGHRS and CDR2 as YFSETQ. This CDR3 region has 16 residues.

J is TRBJ1-2 and V is TRBV15, with 7 bases lining up with TRBD1. Germline lookup yields CDR1 LNHNV and CDR2 YYDKDF (reference sequence). The CDR3 sequence is 15 residues long. The ends lost 3 bases at V and 4 bases at J; junction bases unmatched: 8. As DNA, the CDR3 is TGTGCCACCAGCAGGGCTCCACAGGGGAGCTATGGCTACACCTTC. It yields the protein CATSRAPQGSYGYTF.

The chain couples TRBV7-3 to TRBJ2-7; 11 bases line up with TRBD2. Germline V gene lookup returns CDR1 SGHTA and CDR2 FQGTGA. V trimming: 3 bases; J trimming: 5 bases; junction bases outside the gene matches: 27. The CDR3 consists of 22 residues. Here the CDR3 DNA reads TGTGCCAGCAGCTTCGGGATCCTTACCCTTCAGGGGCTAGCGGGAGGACGCAACGAGCAGTACTTC. This encodes CASSFGILTLQGLAGGRNEQYF.